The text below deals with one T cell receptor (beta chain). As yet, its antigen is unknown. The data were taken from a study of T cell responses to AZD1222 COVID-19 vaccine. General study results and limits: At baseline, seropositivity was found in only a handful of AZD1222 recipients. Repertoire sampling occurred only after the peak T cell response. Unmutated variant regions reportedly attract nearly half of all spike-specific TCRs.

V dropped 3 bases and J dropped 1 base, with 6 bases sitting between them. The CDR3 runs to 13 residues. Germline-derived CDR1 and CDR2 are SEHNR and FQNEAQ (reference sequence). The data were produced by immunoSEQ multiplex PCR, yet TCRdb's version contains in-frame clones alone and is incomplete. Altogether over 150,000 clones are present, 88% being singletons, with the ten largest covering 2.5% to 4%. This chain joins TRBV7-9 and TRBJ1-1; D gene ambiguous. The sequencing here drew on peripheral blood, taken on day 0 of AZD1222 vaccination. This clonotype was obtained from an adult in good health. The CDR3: CASSFGSNTEAFF. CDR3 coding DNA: TGTGCCAGCAGCTTCGGGTCGAACACTGAAGCTTTCTTT.